The TCR beta chain under discussion was sequenced for a study of tumor-infiltrating lymphocytes in primary liver carcinoma. Overall study results and limits: Whereas tumor region pairs overlapped more, tumor-adjacent and tumor-blood pairs overlapped less.

The roughly 17-31 mg bulk tissue piece was not sorted before simultaneous RNA and DNA extraction. The template, 450 to 650 ng total RNA, yielded TCR beta cDNA made with a constant-region primer. Three nested multiplex PCR rounds of slightly modified ARM-PCR generated TCR beta libraries. The first two PCR rounds used TRBV1-TRBV30 forward primers with a C-beta reverse primer, 10 to 11 cycles each. TCRdb called the multiplex PCR reads again in MiXCR, with one record for every CDR3 protein. The table includes 100,000 to 150,000 distinct CDR3 sequences, around 60% detected once. At least ten counts were recorded for this clonotype. Its antigen remains unknown. The CDR3 is made up of 15 amino acids. CDR1 SGHVS and CDR2 FQNEAQ come from the germline V gene. Trimming took 2 bases from V and 10 from J, leaving 17 bases between them.

V gene TRBV7-8 combines with J gene TRBJ1-4; no clear D. Sequenced: liver tumor tissue from sampling region 1. As for subset: tumor region T1, superior pole. This sequence was found in a woman aged 60 to 75 with primary liver carcinoma and hepatitis B virus infection. The CDR3 protein is CASSLFSLAEGKLFF. The CDR3 DNA reads TGTGCCAGCAGCTTATTCTCGCTGGCAGAAGGAAAACTGTTTTTT.